This T cell receptor (beta chain) is from a study of beta chain features in type 1 diabetes. Across the whole study: Age, gender and cell yields were similar between patients and healthy donors. Examined across all samples were around 110 million sorted cells.

As for this clone: The antigen is undetermined.

V lost 5 bases and J lost 2; bases outside the gene matches: 25. The CDR3 loop spans 23 amino acids. The V gene's germline CDR1 is MNHEY and CDR2 SMNVEV (reference sequence). Expressed TCRB transcripts were sequenced because the entire RNA isolate underwent reverse transcription. Method: immunoSEQ multiplex PCR; TCRdb's copy keeps in-frame clones and lacks some. The sample has around 250,000 clones; 13% to 15% are singletons. Whole-study results and caveats: Among patients, naive, central memory and Treg TCRB repertoires appeared more similar than among healthy donors. Across all four CD4+ subsets, people with type 1 diabetes showed modestly shorter TCRB CDR3s.

Sequenced sample: naive CD4+ T cells from blood. V usage is TRBV27 and J usage is TRBJ2-1; 12 bases line up with TRBD2. The clonotype was recovered from a man aged 25-45 years with type 1 diabetes. CDR3 region: CASSKYRDRVRGLAGITYNEQFF. For the CDR3, the DNA is TGTGCCAGCAGTAAATACAGGGACAGGGTCCGGGGACTAGCGGGTATAACCTACAATGAGCAGTTCTTC.